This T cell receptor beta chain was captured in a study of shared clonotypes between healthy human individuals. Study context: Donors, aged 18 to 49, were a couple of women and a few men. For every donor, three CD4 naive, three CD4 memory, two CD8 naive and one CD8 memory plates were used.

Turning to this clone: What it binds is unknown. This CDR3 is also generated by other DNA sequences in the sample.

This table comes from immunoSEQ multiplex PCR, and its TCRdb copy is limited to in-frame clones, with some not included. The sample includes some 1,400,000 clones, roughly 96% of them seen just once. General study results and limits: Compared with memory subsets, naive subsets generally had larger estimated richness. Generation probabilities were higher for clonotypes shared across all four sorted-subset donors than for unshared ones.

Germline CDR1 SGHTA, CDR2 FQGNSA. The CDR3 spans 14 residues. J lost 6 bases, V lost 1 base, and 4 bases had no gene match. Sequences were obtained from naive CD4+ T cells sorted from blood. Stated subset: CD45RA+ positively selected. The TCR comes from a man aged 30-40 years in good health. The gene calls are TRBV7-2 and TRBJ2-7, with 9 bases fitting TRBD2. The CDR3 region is CASSLGGLAGEQYF. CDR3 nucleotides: TGTGCCAGCAGCTTAGGGGGACTAGCCGGCGAGCAGTACTTC.